This T cell receptor beta chain was profiled in a study of T cells in Graves' hyperthyroidism and ophthalmopathy. In germline, CDR1 is SGHRS, CDR2 YFSETQ. The CDR3 length is 17 residues. V was clipped by 5 bases and J by 3 bases, with 23 bases between them. RNA transcripts served as the template for amplifying TCR beta CDR3 regions. Researchers ran a first-round RT-PCR on the TCR CDR3 using the HTBI primer set. Via MiXCR, TCRdb re-called the multiplex PCR reads, giving one row per CDR3 protein. This sample yields some 650,000 distinct CDR3 sequences, of which about a sixth are seen a single time; around 3.5% belongs to the top ten. This clonotype was seen a few times.

The chain employs TRBV5-1 and TRBJ1-1; D is unclear. The sample was blood. The sequence derives from a woman aged 40 to 50 with Graves' ophthalmopathy. The CDR3 protein is CASSSLPLVLRDTEAFF. The CDR3, as DNA: TGCGCCAGCAGTTCCCTTCCGTTAGTACTCAGAGACACTGAAGCTTTCTTT.